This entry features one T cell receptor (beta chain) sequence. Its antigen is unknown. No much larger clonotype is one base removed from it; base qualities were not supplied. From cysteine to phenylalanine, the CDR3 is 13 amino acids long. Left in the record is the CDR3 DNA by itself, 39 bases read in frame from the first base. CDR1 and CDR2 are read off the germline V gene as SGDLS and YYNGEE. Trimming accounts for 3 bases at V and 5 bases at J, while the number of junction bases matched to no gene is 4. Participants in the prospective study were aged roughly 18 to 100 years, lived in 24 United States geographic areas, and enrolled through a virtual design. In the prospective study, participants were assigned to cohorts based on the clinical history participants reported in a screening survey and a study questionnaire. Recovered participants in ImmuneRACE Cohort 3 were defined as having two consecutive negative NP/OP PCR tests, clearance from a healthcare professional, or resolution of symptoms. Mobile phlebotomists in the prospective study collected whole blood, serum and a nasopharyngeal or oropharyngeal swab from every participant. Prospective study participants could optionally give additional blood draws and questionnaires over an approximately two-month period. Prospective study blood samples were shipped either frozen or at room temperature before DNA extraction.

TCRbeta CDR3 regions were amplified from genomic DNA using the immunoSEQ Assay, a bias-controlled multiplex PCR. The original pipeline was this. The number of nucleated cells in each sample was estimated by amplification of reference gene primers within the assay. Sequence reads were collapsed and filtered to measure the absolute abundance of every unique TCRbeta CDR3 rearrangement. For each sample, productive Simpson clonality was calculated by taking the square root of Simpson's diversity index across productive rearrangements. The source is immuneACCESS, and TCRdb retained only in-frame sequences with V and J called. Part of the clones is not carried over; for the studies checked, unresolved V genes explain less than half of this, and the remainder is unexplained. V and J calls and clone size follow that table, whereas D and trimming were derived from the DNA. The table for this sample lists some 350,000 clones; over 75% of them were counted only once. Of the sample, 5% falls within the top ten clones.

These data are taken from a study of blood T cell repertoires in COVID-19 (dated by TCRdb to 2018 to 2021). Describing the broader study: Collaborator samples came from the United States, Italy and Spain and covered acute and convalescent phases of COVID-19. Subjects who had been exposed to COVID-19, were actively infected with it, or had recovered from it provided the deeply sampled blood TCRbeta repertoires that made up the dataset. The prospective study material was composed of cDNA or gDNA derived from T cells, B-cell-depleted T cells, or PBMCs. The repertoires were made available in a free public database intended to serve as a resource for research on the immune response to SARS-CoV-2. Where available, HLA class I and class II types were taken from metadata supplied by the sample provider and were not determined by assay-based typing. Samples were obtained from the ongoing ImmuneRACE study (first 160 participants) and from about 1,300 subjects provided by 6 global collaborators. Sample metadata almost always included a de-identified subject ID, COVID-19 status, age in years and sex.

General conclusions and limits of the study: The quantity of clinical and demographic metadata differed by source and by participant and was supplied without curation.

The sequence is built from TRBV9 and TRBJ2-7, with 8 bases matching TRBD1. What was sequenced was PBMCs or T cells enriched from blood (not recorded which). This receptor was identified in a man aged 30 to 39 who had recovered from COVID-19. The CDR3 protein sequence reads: CASSAMTGDEQYF. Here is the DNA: TGTGCCAGCAGCGCCATGACAGGGGACGAGCAGTACTTC.